The present T cell receptor beta chain was sequenced within a study of cytotoxic CD8 clonotypes in ibrutinib-treated CLL (dated by TCRdb to the early 2020s). About the full investigation: In this cohort, around 14 patients were treatment-naive and roughly ten were relapsed/refractory, while some 18 had unmutated IGHV. Partial responses were observed in some 24 patients and complete responses in 2; after a median follow-up of 68 months, remission was maintained in approximately 14 patients and progression was observed in some twelve. Response samples were taken after a median of approximately a year on treatment, ranging from about 6 to 40 months. Samples averaged approximately 260,000 productive templates and 90,000 to 100,000 productive rearrangements. Of the 90 or so people in the trial, roughly 27 had longitudinal samples available. Cryopreserved peripheral blood mononuclear cells were collected at three points: before therapy, at response, and at either sustained remission or disease progression. Patients were still on ibrutinib when every remission and progressive disease sample was collected.

This clone was observed a single time. The antigen it binds to is not known. The input lacks base qualities; no much larger clone sits a single base away. Broad study findings and their caveats: Public clonotypes were found to be uncommon and were observed to contract or remain stable during treatment; the increase in clonality was shown to reflect expansion of private clonotypes at ibrutinib response. Sampling times were not matched between sustained-remission and progressing patients, and lymph node repertoires were not studied. An increase in clonality was observed at ibrutinib response, with clonality remaining stable during sustained remission and falling back toward baseline at progression. Baseline clonality exceeded that of age-matched healthy donors and correlated strongly with circulating CD8+ T-cell counts.

From the cysteine up to the phenylalanine, the CDR3 has a length of 19 residues. The CDR3 DNA has 57 bases and is translated from base 1. CDR1 and CDR2, looked up from the germline V gene (reference sequence), are SEHNR and FQNEAQ. V and J lose 2 bases and 2 bases, and a span of 23 bases separates them. The goal of deep resolution MiSeq sequencing was a depth between 1 in 1 million and 1 in 200,000 T cells, and coverage averaged 10x per clonotype. The immunoSEQ hsTCRB Kit was used to generate TCR beta libraries. As for how the authors treated the data: Data were analyzed with ImmunoSEQ Data Assistant and ImmunoSEQ Analyzer, with V, D and J genes assigned per IMGT definitions. Clonality, with values ranging from 0 to 1, was calculated as one minus the normalized Shannon entropy of productive rearrangement frequencies. Only overrepresented clonotypes making up at least 0.05% of the repertoire of each patient were included in the public clonotype analysis. More than ten age-matched healthy donor repertoires from immuneACCESS were used as controls for clonality. The immuneACCESS repertoire file appears here via TCRdb, limited to in-frame rearrangements. These files lack a portion of the clones; in checked studies, under half of the deficit traces to unresolved V genes, and the cause of the others is not known. V, J and clone size are taken as reported in that table, and D and trimming were inferred from the DNA itself. Within this sample are around 200,000 clones, with more than 75% of them counted one time only. Roughly an eighth of the sample lies in the top ten.

This sample's time point label indicates: approximately eleven months on ibrutinib. For TCR beta library preparation, 1.5 to 2 micrograms of genomic DNA were extracted from the cryopreserved PBMCs. Longitudinal blood samples from CLL patients receiving ibrutinib monotherapy were subjected to high-throughput TCR beta sequencing. Patients were enrolled in a phase 2 open-label single-center ibrutinib monotherapy trial. This receptor chain uses TRBV7-9 and TRBJ2-3; no confident D gene assignment can be made. Sequenced here: PBMCs, sampled after 12 months of ibrutinib treatment. The receptor was isolated from a human donor with chronic lymphocytic leukemia. Here the CDR3 is given as CASSLRIGTALWNTDTQYF. The DNA reads TGTGCCAGCAGCTTACGGATTGGTACCGCCTTATGGAACACAGATACGCAGTATTTT.